This T cell receptor (beta chain) came from a study of tumor-infiltrating lymphocytes in localized non-small cell lung cancer. Study-wide background: From each patient, both tumor and uninvolved lung, non-adjacent to tumor, were sampled. Study results and caveats: Higher tumor T cell infiltration than in uninvolved lung was supported by TCRbeta sequencing. Not all patients were TCR sequenced, owing to tissue quantity. T-cell fraction did not differ between immunotypes IM1 and IM2.

The CDR3 totals 14 residues. V lost 5 bases, J lost 2 bases, and 6 bases stayed unmatched. Germline V gene sequence: CDR1 SGHRS, CDR2 YFSETQ. Concerning this clone: What it binds is not known.

Repertoires were generated with immunoSEQ multiplex PCR, while TCRdb's copy carries only in-frame clones and drops some. This table holds 11,000 or so clones, approximately 70% found once. The gene calls are TRBV5-1 and TRBJ1-1; 7 bases are shared with TRBD1. Sequencing was carried out using uninvolved lung tissue not adjacent to the tumor. The TCR was taken from a human donor with non-small cell lung cancer. The DNA for the CDR3 is TGCGCCAGCAGACCCGGGACAGATAACACTGAAGCTTTCTTT. It encodes CASRPGTDNTEAFF.